This TCR beta chain came from a study of blood T cell repertoires in COVID-19. Whole-study context: The United States, Italy and Spain provided the acute and convalescent COVID-19 samples. Sources were T cells, B-cell-depleted T cells, or PBMCs; the material itself was cDNA or gDNA.

The CDR3 spans 15 residues. Germline CDR1 is GTSNPN and CDR2 is SVGIG (reference sequence). Unmatched junction bases numbered 5, after V lost 2 bases and J lost 5 bases. Profiling relied on immunoSEQ multiplex PCR, and the TCRdb table lists in-frame clones only, not all of them. The repertoire consists of about 59,000 clones, with more than 65% occurring once and the leading ten covering 5.5%. This receptor was identified in a woman in her seventies with acute or convalescent COVID-19. Specimen: peripheral blood. The chain links TRBV30 to TRBJ2-5; TRBD2 matches 13 bases. CDR3 DNA sequence: TGTGCCTGGAGTACTAGCGGGGGGGCGGGTGAGACCCAGTACTTC. Translating gives CAWSTSGGAGETQYF.